The 18 T cell receptor beta chains below come from one sample, sequenced in a study of metastatic and nonmetastatic thyroid tumors. Not a single patient had been given any form of treatment at any point before undergoing thyroid surgery. MiXCR re-clonotyped the PCR reads for TCRdb. This table has just over 70,000 clones, about 17% appearing once. The sequencing sample was made of blood. These TCRs come from a female donor with papillary thyroid cancer or a benign thyroid nodule (not recorded which). Some clones in this sample may be carry-over from other donors' samples.

At least ten counts were recorded for this clone. The chain is built from TRBV7-9 and TRBJ2-7; D unresolved. This CDR3 region has 13 residues. The V end was cut by 1 base, the J end by 6 bases, with 10 bases between. The germline V gene has CDR1 SEHNR and CDR2 FQNEAQ (reference sequence). The CDR3 region is CASSLEGYGEQYF. CDR3 nucleotide sequence: TGTGCCAGCAGCTTAGAAGGCTACGGCGAGCAGTACTTC.

This clone came up many times. The rearrangement joins TRBV13 to TRBJ2-6, with TRBD2 identical over 11 bases. CDR1 PRHDT and CDR2 FYEKMQ come from the germline V gene (reference sequence). The CDR3 consists of 18 residues. Trimming at V came to 3 bases and at J to 0 bases, leaving 4 bases not matched to a gene. The DNA for the CDR3 is TGTGCCAGCAGCTTCCCGGGACTAGCGGACTCTGGGGCCAACGTCCTGACTTTC. Translating it yields CASSFPGLADSGANVLTF.

The sample holds many counts of this clone. This CDR3 is CASSQSSNKYEQYF. DNA for the CDR3: TGTGCCAGCAGCCAATCCTCCAACAAATACGAGCAGTACTTC. The chain recombines TRBV11-1 with TRBJ2-7, with D uncertain. Germline V CDR1 and CDR2: SGHAT, FQDESV (reference sequence). V was pared by 5 bases and J by 4 bases, with 15 bases between. The CDR3 runs 14 residues.

This clone was counted at least ten times. The chain carries TRBV28 and TRBJ2-7, with 11 positions matching TRBD2. From germline, CDR1 is MDHEN and CDR2 SYDVKM. The CDR3 sequence is 15 residues long. Germline trimming cut 6 bases from V and 5 bases from J; bases unmatched to any gene: 9. The CDR3 loop reads CASRTPTSGSHEQYF. CDR3 DNA sequence: TGTGCCAGCAGGACCCCCACTAGCGGGAGCCACGAGCAGTACTTC.

This clone came up many times. The rearrangement uses TRBV19 and TRBJ2-7, with TRBD2 matching 9 bases. CDR1 and CDR2 (germline): LNHDA, SQIVND (reference sequence). Germline trimming cut 4 bases from V and 2 bases from J; bases unmatched to any gene: 6. This CDR3 is built from 15 residues. Here the CDR3 reads CASSRRLAETYEQYF. CDR3 bases: TGTGCCAGTAGTAGGAGACTAGCGGAAACCTACGAGCAGTACTTC.

This clone was counted at least ten times. The chain carries TRBV29-1 and TRBJ2-5; TRBD1 or TRBD2 may be the D gene (5 bases each). The germline CDR1 and CDR2 sequences are SQVTM and ANQGSEA. V was cut by 7 bases and J by 1 base, with 19 bases left in between. This CDR3 is built from 15 residues. CDR3 amino acids: CSAGTTTLIQETQYF. The DNA for the CDR3 is TGCAGCGCCGGGACCACAACTCTTATCCAAGAGACCCAGTACTTC.

This clone was seen repeatedly, ten times or more. CDR3 sequence: CSAGRQGKEETQYF. The CDR3 coding sequence is TGCAGTGCTGGACGACAGGGGAAAGAGGAGACCCAGTACTTC. The chain is built from TRBV20-1 and TRBJ2-5; 8 bases match TRBD1. Germline CDR1 and CDR2: DFQATT and SNEGSKA (reference sequence). V trimming: 5 bases; J trimming: 5 bases; junction bases outside the gene matches: 10. This CDR3 is built from 14 residues.

This clone was recorded at least ten times. The chain couples TRBV4-1 to TRBJ2-2; D is uncertain. Germline V CDR1 and CDR2: MGHRA, YSYEKL. This CDR3 comprises 17 residues. With 0 bases removed from V and 2 bases from J, the gap between germline ends came to 13 bases. CDR3 sequence reads: CASSQEEVNGNTGELFF. The CDR3 DNA sequence: TGCGCCAGCAGCCAAGAAGAAGTTAACGGCAACACCGGGGAGCTGTTTTTT.

This clone was seen many times. The CDR3 loop is CASGRDTTGNQPQHF. The CDR3 DNA reads as TGTGCCAGCGGTAGAGATACGACAGGGAATCAGCCCCAGCATTTT. The chain combines TRBV2 with TRBJ1-5; TRBD1 matches 7 bases. V shed 8 bases and J 4 bases; nucleotides not matched to a gene: 11. CDR3 length equals 15 residues. Germline values: CDR1 SNHLY, CDR2 FYNNEI. The variable domain in full, completed from reference TRBV2 and TRBJ1-5, reads EPEVTQTPSHQVTQMGQEVILRCVPISNHLYFYWYRQILGQKVEFLVSFYNNEISEKSEIFDDQFSVERPDGSNFTLKIRSTKLEDSAMYFCASGRDTTGNQPQHFGDGTRLSIL.

This clone was observed many times. A much larger clone lies one base from this, so it may be a read error. Other DNA sequences of this sample code for an identical CDR3. V usage is TRBV27 and J usage is TRBJ2-7, with 7 nucleotides matching TRBD1. Germline CDR1 and CDR2: MNHEY and SMNVEV (reference sequence). This CDR3 spans 14 amino acids. CDR3 amino acids: CASSYDRAYHEQYF. The CDR3 DNA reads as TGTGCCAGCAGCTACGACAGGGCTTATCACGAACAGTACTTC.

In this sample, this clone turned up many times. CDR3 sequence reads: CAISAGQGTEAFF. CDR3 DNA: TGTGCCATCAGTGCGGGACAGGGCACTGAAGCTTTCTTT. The gene calls are TRBV10-3 and TRBJ1-1, with 9 nucleotides matching TRBD1. V gave up 4 bases and J gave up 4 bases; unmatched junction bases: 1. The CDR3 length is 13 residues. Germline values: CDR1 ENHRY, CDR2 SYGVKD.

This clone was recorded at least ten times. This specimen includes other DNA sequences encoding the same CDR3. The chain has TRBV27 and TRBJ2-7; TRBD1 might be the D (6 bases). Trimming shortened V by 7 bases and J by 6 bases, and 22 bases separated the two germline ends. The CDR3 loop spans 15 amino acids. CDR1 and CDR2 (germline): MNHEY, SMNVEV (reference sequence). CDR3 nucleotides: TGTGCCAGCAAGAGGAGTGGGACATCCCCCCTCGAGCAGTACTTC. Protein sequence: CASKRSGTSPLEQYF.

Ten or more counts support this clone. The V and J genes are TRBV19 and TRBJ2-1, with D possibly being TRBD1 or TRBD2 (7 bases each). Germline V gene sequence: CDR1 LNHDA, CDR2 SQIVND (reference sequence). This CDR3 region has 16 residues. V shed 3 bases and J shed 5 bases, with 17 bases lying between them. In DNA, the CDR3 is TGTGCCAGTAGTATGAGAGGCAGGGGGGGAGACAATGAGCAGTTCTTC. Translation gives CASSMRGRGGDNEQFF.

There are many counts of this clone. The rearrangement links TRBV7-2 to TRBJ2-7; D is unclear. V lost 3 bases, J lost 7 bases, and 13 bases lay in between. Germline CDR1 reads SGHTA; CDR2 reads FQGNSA. CDR3 length: 13 amino acids. The CDR3 here is CASSFQSLGEQYF. The CDR3, as DNA: TGTGCCAGCAGCTTCCAGAGTCTGGGGGAGCAGTACTTC.

The gene calls are TRBV11-3 and TRBJ1-1; D possibly corresponds to TRBD1 (5 bases). Trimming left V 4 bases short and J 1 base short, with 16 bases between. CDR3 length: 16 residues. Germline V gene data show CDR1 as SGHNT and CDR2 as YENEEA. In DNA form, the CDR3 reads TGTGCCAGCAGCTCCTGGACATGGTGGGGGAACACTGAAGCTTTCTTT. Protein sequence: CASSSWTWWGNTEAFF.

The table lists this clone with many counts. V is TRBV20-1 and J is TRBJ2-5, with D perhaps TRBD1 or TRBD2 (5 bases each). This CDR3 spans 17 amino acids. Germline V gives CDR1 DFQATT, CDR2 SNEGSKA (reference sequence). Trimming cost V 5 bases and J 4 bases, with 26 bases left between them. The CDR3 DNA follows: TGCAGTGCTGCCCCCCTTTGGGACGGGCGGAACAGAGAGACCCAGTACTTC. Amino acids: CSAAPLWDGRNRETQYF.

This clone was seen repeatedly, ten times or more. The V and J genes are TRBV7-9 and TRBJ2-7; 14 nucleotides line up with TRBD2. The CDR3 is 15 amino acids. The germline gives CDR1 SEHNR, CDR2 FQNEAQ (reference sequence). V lost 4 bases, J lost 3 bases, and 2 bases stayed unmatched. CDR3 bases: TGTGCCAGCAGCTCCGGGACTAGCGGGAGCTACGAGCAGTACTTC. Protein sequence: CASSSGTSGSYEQYF.

This clone has ten or more counts. This chain uses TRBV4-2 with TRBJ2-2; D may be TRBD2 (6 bases). Germline CDR1 and CDR2: LGHNA and YNFKEQ. V was clipped by 0 bases and J by 6 bases, with 11 bases between them. The CDR3 covers 15 residues. CDR3 nucleotide sequence: TGTGCCAGCAGCCAAGAGAGACTAGTAGCCGGGGAGCTGTTTTTT. Protein sequence: CASSQERLVAGELFF.